These 4 T cell receptor beta chains share one sample of origin, sequenced in a study of cytomegalovirus exposure and HLA in healthy donors. The primer mix had 60 Vbeta and 13 Jbeta primers. Generated by immunoSEQ multiplex PCR, the TCRdb table keeps only in-frame clones and is missing some. The sample carries about 160,000 clones, around 84% recorded once. The sample taken for sequencing was PBMCs. The receptor set was obtained from a boy between 2 and 10 years old in good health and CMV-seronegative.

This clone was seen more than once but under ten times. The V and J genes are TRBV2 and TRBJ1-5; D perhaps matches TRBD1 (6 bases). The CDR3 has 14 residues. Trimming cost V 6 bases and J 1 base, with 10 bases left between them. CDR1 and CDR2 from the germline V gene are SNHLY and FYNNEI. CDR3 residues: CASRKQGSNQPQHF. The CDR3 region has the DNA TGTGCCAGCAGGAAACAGGGAAGCAATCAGCCCCAGCATTTT.

The chain combines TRBV11-3 with TRBJ2-7; 7 bases are shared with TRBD1. Germline V CDR1 and CDR2: SGHNT, YENEEA. J was trimmed by 5 bases and V by 6 bases; bases with no gene match: 4. CDR3 size: 12 residues. CDR3 nucleotides: TGTGCCAGCAGTCTCGACAGGGACGAGCAGTACTTC. Translating it yields CASSLDRDEQYF.

Comments on this clone: An end of the junction differs from the germline gene, which may be a read error. This chain links TRBV7-7 with TRBJ2-1; 9 nucleotides line up with TRBD1. This CDR3 is built from 18 residues. From germline, CDR1 is SSHAT and CDR2 FNYEAQ (reference sequence). The CDR3 DNA follows: TGTGCTAGCAGCGTATCACTCGGGACAGGGAGCCACTACAATGAGCAGTTCTTC. Translation gives CASSVSLGTGSHYNEQFF.

The CDR3, as DNA: TGTGCCAGCAGTGCCTCCCCCGACTGGGTACGACAGCCCCAGCATTTT. This gives the protein CASSASPDWVRQPQHF. The chain uses TRBV28 and TRBJ1-5; D is unresolved. Deletions cut 5 bases from V and 7 bases from J, with 21 bases between. Per germline, CDR1 MDHEN and CDR2 SYDVKM. CDR3 length: 16 amino acids.